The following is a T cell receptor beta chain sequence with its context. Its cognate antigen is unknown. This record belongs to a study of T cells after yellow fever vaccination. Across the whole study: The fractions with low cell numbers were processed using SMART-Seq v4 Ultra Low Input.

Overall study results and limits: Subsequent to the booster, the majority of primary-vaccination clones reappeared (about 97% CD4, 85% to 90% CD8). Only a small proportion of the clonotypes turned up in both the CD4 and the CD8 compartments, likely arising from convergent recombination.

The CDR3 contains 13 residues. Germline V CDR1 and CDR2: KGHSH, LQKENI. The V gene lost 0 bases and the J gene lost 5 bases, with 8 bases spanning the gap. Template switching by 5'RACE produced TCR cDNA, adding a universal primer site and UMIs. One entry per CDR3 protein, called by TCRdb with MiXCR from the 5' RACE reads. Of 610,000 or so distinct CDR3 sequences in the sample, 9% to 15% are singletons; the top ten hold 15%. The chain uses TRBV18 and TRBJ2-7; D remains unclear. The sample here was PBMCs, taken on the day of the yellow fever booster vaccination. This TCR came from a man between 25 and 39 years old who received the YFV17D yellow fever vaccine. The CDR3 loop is CASSPPEVHEQYF. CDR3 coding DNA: TGTGCCAGCTCACCACCTGAGGTCCACGAGCAGTACTTC.